This T cell receptor (beta chain) was sequenced during a study of blood T cell repertoires in COVID-19. Study in general: The origin of the acute and convalescent COVID-19 samples was the United States, Italy and Spain. From T cells, B-cell-depleted T cells, or PBMCs came the material, which was cDNA or gDNA.

Per the original data handling: Amplifying reference gene primers gave estimates of nucleated cell counts. Clones were sequenced by immunoSEQ multiplex PCR, and TCRdb holds only the in-frame ones, with some missing. D and trimming were read from the DNA, whereas the V and J calls and clone size are those reported in that table. The sample yields 100,000 or so clones, approximately 85% seen once. This clone was observed a handful of times. The receptor's source is a man aged 50 to 60 with acute or convalescent COVID-19. The material sequenced was peripheral blood.

This chain's CDR3 is CASSPGGVRDIQYF. The CDR3 region has the DNA TGTGCCAGCTCACCAGGGGGGGTGCGGGACATTCAGTACTTC. The chain employs TRBV18 and TRBJ2-4, with 7 nucleotides matching TRBD2. This CDR3 comprises 14 residues. The junction had 6 bases not matched to a gene; V was cut back by 2 bases and J by 8 bases. Germline lookup yields CDR1 KGHSH and CDR2 LQKENI.